Below are 20 T cell receptor beta chains sequenced from a single sample in a study of long-term antiretroviral therapy in people with HIV. Sequencing used immunoSEQ v3.0 at survey level. Some clones are missing from TCRdb's copy, which holds only in-frame ones; the method was immunoSEQ multiplex PCR. This sample yields about 21,000 clones, of which around nine tenths are seen a single time; roughly 3.6% belongs to the top ten. This specimen consisted of unsorted PBMCs, obtained 2.3 years after starting antiretroviral therapy. These receptors were obtained from a man aged 55 to 70 with HIV.

The genes are TRBV4-3 and TRBJ2-3; D not certain. The germline gives CDR1 LGHNA, CDR2 YSLEER. CDR3 length: 13 residues. Trimming shortened V by 1 base and J by 6 bases, and 8 bases separated the two germline ends. This CDR3 is CASSQGVPDTQYF. As DNA, the CDR3 is TGCGCCAGCAGCCAAGGCGTCCCCGATACGCAGTATTTT.

The chain has TRBV6-5 and TRBJ1-1, with TRBD1 as a possible D gene (6 bases). CDR1 MNHEY and CDR2 SVGAGI come from the germline V gene. CDR3 size: 14 residues. V lost 6 bases to trimming and J lost 1 base, with 12 bases between them. The CDR3 region is CASRTGLPNTEAFF. CDR3 in DNA: TGTGCCAGCAGAACAGGGCTCCCGAACACTGAAGCTTTCTTT.

This sequence joins TRBV10-3 and TRBJ2-7; no clear D. The CDR3 is 14 amino acids. V lost 4 bases, J lost 0 bases, and 10 bases lay in between. The V gene's germline CDR1 is ENHRY and CDR2 SYGVKD. CDR3 nucleotides: TGTGCCATCAGTGGTTCGGACCGCTCCTACGAGCAGTACTTC. It yields the protein CAISGSDRSYEQYF.

This rearrangement joins TRBV5-1 to TRBJ2-3, with 8 bases fitting TRBD2. V lost 3 bases, J lost 8 bases, and 14 bases stayed unmatched. Germline V gene lookup returns CDR1 SGHRS and CDR2 YFSETQ. This CDR3 has 16 residues. CDR3 residues: CASSSTLAATGGTQYF. CDR3 DNA: TGCGCCAGCAGCTCCACACTAGCGGCCACGGGGGGTACGCAGTATTTT.

The chain uses TRBV4-3 and TRBJ1-3; TRBD1 aligns across 7 bases. The ends lost 0 bases at V and 0 bases at J; junction bases unmatched: 5. The CDR3 covers 17 residues. The V gene's germline CDR1 is LGHNA and CDR2 YSLEER. CDR3 bases: TGCGCCAGCAGCCAAGATCCGGACAGGAGCTCTGGAAACACCATATATTTT. Amino acid sequence: CASSQDPDRSSGNTIYF.

The chain is built from TRBV7-9 and TRBJ2-1; D gene uncertain. The length of the CDR3 is 12 residues. Germline CDR1 is SEHNR and CDR2 is FQNEAQ (reference sequence). The V and J ends lost 3 bases and 10 bases respectively, with 10 bases between them. The CDR3 nucleotides are TGTGCCAGCAGCTTCGACCTTCTGGAGCAGTTCTTC. It yields the protein CASSFDLLEQFF.

CDR3 in amino acids: CAPPLRAAVAEAFF. The CDR3 DNA follows: TGTGCCCCCCCCCTTCGGGCCGCTGTCGCTGAAGCTTTCTTT. This chain connects TRBV7-3 to TRBJ1-1; D gene ambiguous. Per germline, CDR1 SGHTA and CDR2 FQGTGA. The V gene lost 11 bases and the J gene lost 6 bases, with 22 bases spanning the gap. The CDR3 totals 14 residues.

This clone has just a few counts. J is TRBJ1-2 and V is TRBV6-1, with a tentative D call TRBD1 (6 bases). The germline V and J ends were trimmed by 0 bases and 5 bases, with 13 bases remaining between them. CDR1 MNHNS and CDR2 SASEGT come from the germline V gene. The CDR3 contains 15 residues. The CDR3 spells CASSEAEEGGYGYTF. DNA of the CDR3: TGTGCCAGCAGTGAAGCGGAGGAGGGGGGGTATGGCTACACCTTC.

V is TRBV21-1 and J is TRBJ2-7; the table's D call, TRBD1, has no DNA check behind it. TRBV21-1 is a recognized pseudogene. This CDR3 is built from 14 residues. DNA for the CDR3: TGTGCCAGCAGGAGCCGGGACACCGTTTACGAGCAGTACTTC. It yields the protein CASRSRDTVYEQYF.

The chain has TRBV5-4 and TRBJ2-5; TRBD2 aligns across 7 bases. J was trimmed by 5 bases and V by 0 bases; bases with no gene match: 7. Germline CDR1 is SGHNT and CDR2 is YYREEE (reference sequence). CDR3 length: 15 residues. The CDR3 DNA is TGTGCCAGCAGCTTGGGCGGGGGAAGGAGGGAGACCCAGTACTTC. This codes for CASSLGGGRRETQYF.

This clone occurred a few times. The chain recombines TRBV21-1 with TRBJ1-6. TRBV21-1 is reported as a pseudogene. This CDR3 contains 19 residues. Written as DNA, the CDR3 is TGTGCCAGCAGCATAAAGGTAAGGACCGACTGGCTGAATAATTCACCCCTCCACTTT. Translation: CASSIKVRTDWLNNSPLHF.

The chain combines TRBV27 with TRBJ1-1; TRBD1 agrees at 7 bases. The CDR3 is made up of 14 amino acids. Trimming took 6 bases from V and 3 from J; bases not matched to a gene: 7. Germline V CDR1 and CDR2: MNHEY, SMNVEV (reference sequence). The CDR3 reads CASRLQGLDTEAFF. The CDR3 nucleotides are TGTGCCAGCAGATTACAGGGGTTGGACACTGAAGCTTTCTTT.

The CDR3 loop is CASSLQGNTGELFF. CDR3 bases: TGTGCCAGCAGCCTACAGGGAAACACCGGGGAGCTGTTTTTT. This sequence joins TRBV6-5 and TRBJ2-2; a possible D gene is TRBD1 (6 bases). The V end lost 6 bases, the J end lost 2 bases, and 10 bases lay between the germline ends. The CDR3 spans 14 residues. Germline lookup yields CDR1 MNHEY and CDR2 SVGAGI.

This chain uses TRBV28 with TRBJ1-5; no clear D gene. V dropped 3 bases and J dropped 4 bases, with 22 bases sitting between them. The CDR3 sequence is 18 residues long. Germline CDR1 and CDR2: MDHEN and SYDVKM. The CDR3 coding sequence is TGTGCCAGCAGTTTCGTTAGGGCGAGCGCCTTCCAAAATCAGCCCCAGCATTTT. It yields the protein CASSFVRASAFQNQPQHF.

This clone was counted between two and nine times. This chain uses TRBV5-6 with TRBJ1-1; D might be TRBD1 (6 bases). V lost 1 base, J lost 4 bases, and 8 bases lay in between. This CDR3 is 13 amino acids long. From germline, CDR1 is SGHDT and CDR2 YYEEEE. The chain's CDR3 is CASSLTGFTEAFF. As DNA, the CDR3 is TGTGCCAGCAGCTTGACAGGGTTCACTGAAGCTTTCTTT.

The chain combines TRBV29-1 with TRBJ1-3; D is possibly TRBD1 (6 bases). From germline, CDR1 is SQVTM and CDR2 ANQGSEA. The V and J ends lost 3 bases and 1 base respectively, with 13 bases between them. CDR3 length: 15 amino acids. CDR3 sequence reads: CSVDPRGSSGNTIYF. The CDR3 nucleotides are TGCAGCGTTGACCCCAGGGGTTCTTCTGGAAACACCATATATTTT.

The genes are TRBV7-2 and TRBJ2-1; D is ambiguous. This CDR3 comprises 12 residues. V was shortened by 5 bases and J by 12 bases, with 14 bases between the two germline ends. The germline V gene has CDR1 SGHTA and CDR2 FQGNSA. CDR3 sequence (DNA): TGTGCCAGCAGCCAAGTCGGTTTAGGGCAGTTCTTC. It specifies CASSQVGLGQFF. The full variable domain, rest sourced from reference TRBV7-2 and TRBJ2-1, is GAGVSQSPSNKVTEKGKDVELRCDPISGHTALYWYRQSLGQGLEFLIYFQGNSAPDKSGLPSDRFSAERTGGSVSTLTIQRTQQEDSAVYLCASSQVGLGQFFGPGTRLTVL.

The chain uses TRBV28 and TRBJ2-4, with D perhaps TRBD1 or TRBD2 (5 bases each). The CDR3 has 14 residues. Germline V lookup: CDR1 MDHEN, CDR2 SYDVKM. V was clipped by 3 bases and J by 6 bases, with 12 bases between them. The CDR3, as DNA: TGTGCCAGCAGTTTGGGACCCCTGGGAAACATTCAGTACTTC. Its translation is CASSLGPLGNIQYF.

The CDR3 DNA reads as TGTGCCAGCAGCTTGGCGGACAGGGGGCTTGGCTACACCTTC. This sequence encodes CASSLADRGLGYTF. This chain links TRBV5-6 with TRBJ1-2, with 11 nucleotides matching TRBD1. Trimming took 0 bases from V and 7 from J; bases not matched to a gene: 2. CDR3 length: 14 amino acids. From germline, CDR1 is SGHDT and CDR2 YYEEEE.

This chain joins TRBV4-3 and TRBJ2-7, with a tentative D call TRBD2 (5 bases). The CDR3 consists of 15 residues. In germline, CDR1 is LGHNA, CDR2 YSLEER. V was trimmed by 1 base and J by 2 bases, leaving 12 bases between them. CDR3: CASSQVWRAAYEQYF. The DNA of the CDR3 is TGCGCCAGCAGCCAAGTCTGGCGGGCCGCCTACGAGCAGTACTTC.